This record concerns one T cell receptor (beta chain) sequence. This entry belongs to a study of blood T cell repertoires in COVID-19. Overall study context: Nucleic acid was either cDNA or gDNA, and it came from T cells, B-cell-depleted T cells, or PBMCs.

Trimming removed 6 bases at V and 1 base at J, with 11 bases between. CDR3 length: 14 residues. Germline lookup yields CDR1 MNHEY and CDR2 SVGAGI. Assignments of participants to cohorts depended upon their own reported clinical history. Per the original methods: Amplifying reference gene primers gave estimates of nucleated cell counts. Profiling relied on immunoSEQ multiplex PCR, and the TCRdb table lists in-frame clones only, not all of them. That table is the source of V, J and clone size, and D and trimming were worked out from the DNA. The sample includes some 330,000 clones, about 90% seen only once; the top ten take approximately 1.9%.

The receptor's source is a man aged 40-49 years in a cohort exposed to, infected with or recovered from COVID-19 (not recorded which). Sequencing was carried out using PBMCs or T cells enriched from blood (not recorded which). J is TRBJ2-3 and V is TRBV6-5, with D maybe TRBD1 (6 bases). The CDR3 region is CASRLQGGTDTQYF. The CDR3 coding sequence is TGTGCCAGCAGACTACAGGGTGGCACAGATACGCAGTATTTT.